The 11 T cell receptor beta chains below come from one sample, sequenced in a study of molecular identifiers for immune sequencing clone quantification. TCRdb reanalysed the PCR reads using MiXCR and keeps one entry per CDR3 protein. This sample has tens of thousands of distinct CDR3 sequences; roughly 18% occur once, and the top ten carry around 7%. Material: naive CD8+ T cells from blood, with Jurkat cell RNA spiked in. This sample's subset: FACS-sorted CD8+CD4-CCR7+CD45RA+ naive T cells. Receptors were obtained from a human donor in good health. Some libraries in this study had Jurkat cell RNA spiked in.

The chain carries TRBV6-6 and TRBJ1-6, with 8 bases that match TRBD1. V shed 3 bases and J 2 bases; nucleotides not matched to a gene: 3. Germline-derived CDR1 and CDR2 are MNHNY and SVGAGI (reference sequence). The CDR3 contains 16 residues. The chain's CDR3 is CASSYTGGTYNSPLHF. CDR3 DNA sequence: TGTGCCAGCAGTTATACAGGGGGGACCTATAATTCACCCCTCCACTTT.

The chain employs TRBV6-5 and TRBJ2-3; 8 positions match TRBD2. This CDR3 comprises 14 residues. CDR1 is MNHEY and CDR2 is SVGAGI in the germline V gene. CDR3: CASSGRGYTDTQYF. The DNA of the CDR3 is TGTGCGTCTAGCGGGCGAGGATACACAGATACGCAGTATTTT.

By frequency in the sample, this clonotype is large (0.1 to 1%). The gene calls are TRBV15 and TRBJ1-5, with 8 nucleotides matching TRBD1. Germline V CDR1 and CDR2: LNHNV, YYDKDF (reference sequence). The V segment lost 1 base and the J segment 4 bases; nucleotides outside the gene matches: 12. The CDR3 totals 18 residues. CDR3 sequence reads: CATSRGPGQVYQNQPQHF. CDR3 nucleotides: TGTGCCACCAGCAGAGGACCGGGACAGGTTTACCAAAATCAGCCCCAGCATTTT.

To note about this clonotype: This may stem from a read error, because a much larger clone lies one nucleotide away. The gene calls are TRBV27 and TRBJ1-1, with a possible D match to TRBD1 (5 bases). CDR3 length: 14 amino acids. The V gene's germline CDR1 is MNHEY and CDR2 SMNVEV (reference sequence). For the CDR3, the DNA is TGTGCCAGCAGTAGACGGGACCAAAACACTGAAGCTTCCTTT. This gives the protein CASSRRDQNTEASF.

The chain is built from TRBV4-1 and TRBJ1-1; D is unclear. V lost 0 bases and J 4 bases, leaving 15 bases between the germline ends. The CDR3 covers 16 residues. The V gene's germline CDR1 is MGHRA and CDR2 YSYEKL. CDR3 residues: CASSQDLGVFGTEAFF. CDR3 DNA: TGCGCCAGCAGCCAAGATCTTGGGGTTTTTGGCACTGAAGCTTTCTTT.

The V and J genes are TRBV9 and TRBJ2-7, with 7 bases matching TRBD1. CDR1 is SGDLS, CDR2 YYNGEE, per germline. CDR3 length equals 15 residues. The junction had 4 bases not matched to a gene; V was cut back by 1 base and J by 0 bases. The CDR3 here is CASSVTTGSSYEQYF. The CDR3 DNA reads TGTGCCAGCAGCGTAACGACAGGGAGCTCCTACGAGCAGTACTTC.

Ten or more counts support this clonotype. The chain is built from TRBV13 and TRBJ2-1; 15 nucleotides line up with TRBD2. Germline trimming cut 7 bases from V and 0 bases from J; bases unmatched to any gene: 10. The length of the CDR3 is 19 residues. Per the germline V gene, CDR1 is PRHDT and CDR2 is FYEKMQ (reference sequence). CDR3 region: CASTTEAGLAGGSYNEQFF. The CDR3 DNA sequence: TGTGCCAGCACCACCGAGGCGGGACTAGCGGGAGGCTCCTACAATGAGCAGTTCTTC. Together with reference TRBV13 and TRBJ2-1, the CDR3 gives the full variable domain: AAGVIQSPRHLIKEKRETATLKCYPIPRHDTVYWYQQGPGQDPQFLISFYEKMQSDKGSIPDRFSAQQFSDYHSELNMSSLELGDSALYFCASTTEAGLAGGSYNEQFFGPGTRLTVL.

This clonotype was counted ten times or more. The chain recombines TRBV11-2 with TRBJ1-2; 12 bases align to TRBD1. The germline gives CDR1 SGHAT, CDR2 FQNNGV. J lost 8 bases, V lost 4 bases, and 14 bases had no gene match. The CDR3 consists of 17 residues. Here the CDR3 reads CASSSGGQGAFLRGYTF. Here the CDR3 DNA reads TGTGCCAGCAGCTCGGGGGGACAGGGGGCATTTCTCCGGGGCTACACCTTC.

This clonotype was seen more than once but under ten times. The genes are TRBV9 and TRBJ1-1; no definite D call. The V end lost 4 bases, the J end lost 2 bases, and 9 bases lay between the germline ends. Per germline, CDR1 SGDLS and CDR2 YYNGEE. The CDR3 contains 13 residues. CDR3 DNA: TGTGCCAGCAGCCCCAGGCCTAACACTGAAGCTTTCTTT. It is translated as CASSPRPNTEAFF.

In this sample, this clonotype turned up many times. The genes are TRBV5-1 and TRBJ2-1; possibly TRBD1 for D (5 bases). The V and J ends lost 4 bases and 3 bases respectively, with 8 bases between them. Germline CDR1 and CDR2: SGHRS and YFSETQ. There are 13 residues in the CDR3. CDR3 DNA sequence: TGCGCCAGCAGCCAAGACAGCTACAATGAGCAGTTCTTC. Residues: CASSQDSYNEQFF.

At least ten counts were recorded for this clonotype. CDR3 region: CATARTGRDTKNIQYF. Here the CDR3 DNA reads TGTGCCACCGCGCGGACAGGGAGGGATACCAAAAACATTCAGTACTTC. The chain carries TRBV10-3 and TRBJ2-4, with a weak D call TRBD1 (8 bases). Germline values: CDR1 ENHRY, CDR2 SYGVKD. CDR3 length: 16 amino acids. V lost 10 bases to trimming and J lost 2 bases, with 21 bases between them.